One and the same sample provided the 5 T cell receptor beta chains below, sequenced in a study of T cells in Graves' hyperthyroidism and ophthalmopathy (dated by TCRdb to between 2017 and 2020). The library was generated by multiplex PCR. TCRdb records Illumina HiSeq 2000 as the sequencer. The TCR beta CDR3 regions were amplified from the RNA transcripts. The TCR CDR3 was subjected to a first round of RT-PCR using the HTBI primer set and the Qiagen OneStep RT-PCR kit. TCRdb ran its own pipeline on the public reads, namely fastp trimming at Q25 and MiXCR clone calling, and kept in-frame beta chains. Rows merge per CDR3 protein into single entries with the most common DNA and genes. The sample yields 300,000 to 450,000 distinct CDR3 sequences; roughly 14% were counted once. About 10% of the sample is taken by the ten largest. Sequencing was done on a sample of blood. The receptors shown here come from a woman aged 55-70 years with Graves' hyperthyroidism.

This clonotype was seen many times. This chain connects TRBV3-1 to TRBJ1-2; D might be TRBD1 (6 bases). The length of the CDR3 is 15 residues. Trimming left V 4 bases short and J 0 bases short, with 12 bases between. The germline V gene has CDR1 LGHDT and CDR2 YNNKEL (reference sequence). The CDR3 spells CASSLDRRPNYGYTF. The CDR3 nucleotides are TGTGCCAGCAGCCTCGACAGGCGACCTAACTATGGCTACACCTTC. Full variable domain (outside the CDR3, taken from reference TRBV3-1 and TRBJ1-2): DTAVSQTPKYLVTQMGNDKSIKCEQNLGHDTMYWYKQDSKKFLKIMFSYNNKELIINETVPNRFSPKSPDKAHLNLHINSLELGDSAVYFCASSLDRRPNYGYTFGSGTRLTVV.

A few counts support this clonotype. The rearrangement links TRBV19 to TRBJ2-1; 11 bases agree with TRBD2. The CDR3 consists of 16 residues. Trimming cost V 6 bases and J 4 bases; bases outside gene matches: 8. CDR1 and CDR2 from the germline V gene are LNHDA and SQIVND (reference sequence). CDR3 nucleotides: TGTGCCAGTAGCCCCGCTGGACTAGCGGGTTACAATGAGCAGTTCTTC. It translates to CASSPAGLAGYNEQFF.

The sample holds many counts of this clonotype. The chain employs TRBV20-1 and TRBJ1-3, with 8 bases fitting TRBD1. Per the germline V gene, CDR1 is DFQATT and CDR2 is SNEGSKA (reference sequence). There are 16 residues in the CDR3. Trimming cost V 4 bases and J 3 bases; bases outside gene matches: 11. The CDR3 coding sequence is TGCAGTGCTACTCGGACAGGGATAGAGTTTGGAAACACCATATATTTT. It specifies CSATRTGIEFGNTIYF.

This clonotype was counted many times. The rearrangement uses TRBV4-1 and TRBJ2-2, with 9 positions matching TRBD1. From germline, CDR1 is MGHRA and CDR2 YSYEKL. The V gene end was trimmed by 2 bases and the J gene end by 8 bases; junction bases not matched to a gene: 9. This CDR3 has 16 amino acids. CDR3 DNA sequence: TGCGCCAGCAGCCAACTACAGGGGGCGTCTGGTGGGGAGCTGTTTTTT. Protein product: CASSQLQGASGGELFF.

This clonotype was detected many times. CDR3 sequence: CSARTGTGELFF. In DNA, the CDR3 is TGCAGTGCTAGGACAGGTACCGGGGAGCTGTTTTTT. The chain is built from TRBV20-1 and TRBJ2-2, with a possible D match to TRBD1 (6 bases). This CDR3 is built from 12 residues. Germline lookup yields CDR1 DFQATT and CDR2 SNEGSKA (reference sequence). The germline V and J ends were trimmed by 3 bases and 5 bases, with 7 bases remaining between them.